This is a list of T cell receptor beta chains from one sample in a study of shared clonotypes between healthy human individuals. The repertoire was sequenced with immunoSEQ multiplex PCR; TCRdb's copy has only in-frame clones and lacks some. The sample consists of roughly 410,000 clones, 95% to 97% of them appearing once. The sequenced sample was memory CD8+ T cells sorted from blood. The receptors here all came from a man aged 25 to 45 in good health. The CDR3 runs from the conserved cysteine through the conserved F or W. Fields, in order: CDR3 protein, V gene, J gene.

CDR3 protein: CSVEGTGGNEQFF
V gene: TRBV29-1
J gene: TRBJ2-1

CDR3 protein: CASSMGQGETQYF
V gene: TRBV19
J gene: TRBJ2-5

CDR3 protein: CAWSRGLSNEQFF
V gene: TRBV30
J gene: TRBJ2-1

CDR3 protein: CASSRGLAFTGELFF
V gene: TRBV5-6
J gene: TRBJ2-2

CDR3 protein: CASRRQGQDTQYF
V gene: TRBV28
J gene: TRBJ2-3

CDR3 protein: CASSGQGWNEQFF
V gene: TRBV5-1
J gene: TRBJ2-1

CDR3 protein: CASSHRVTDTQYF
V gene: TRBV5-4
J gene: TRBJ2-3

CDR3 protein: CASSQDEGGIDEQFF
V gene: TRBV4-2
J gene: TRBJ2-1

CDR3 protein: CASSLWGYEQYF
V gene: TRBV7-2
J gene: TRBJ2-7

CDR3 protein: CASSLSLWAIDNEQFF
V gene: TRBV7-2
J gene: TRBJ2-1

CDR3 protein: CASSLGTGNIQYF
V gene: TRBV7-3
J gene: TRBJ2-4

CDR3 protein: CASSLVGGPYEQYF
V gene: TRBV11-2
J gene: TRBJ2-7

CDR3 protein: CASSLTQGYEQYF
V gene: TRBV6-5
J gene: TRBJ2-7

CDR3 protein: CASSFWTGESQYF
V gene: TRBV28
J gene: TRBJ2-5

CDR3 protein: CASSPFGGLDRKETQYF
V gene: TRBV5-6
J gene: TRBJ2-5

CDR3 protein: CASISHSAGVTGELFF
V gene: TRBV7-9
J gene: TRBJ2-2